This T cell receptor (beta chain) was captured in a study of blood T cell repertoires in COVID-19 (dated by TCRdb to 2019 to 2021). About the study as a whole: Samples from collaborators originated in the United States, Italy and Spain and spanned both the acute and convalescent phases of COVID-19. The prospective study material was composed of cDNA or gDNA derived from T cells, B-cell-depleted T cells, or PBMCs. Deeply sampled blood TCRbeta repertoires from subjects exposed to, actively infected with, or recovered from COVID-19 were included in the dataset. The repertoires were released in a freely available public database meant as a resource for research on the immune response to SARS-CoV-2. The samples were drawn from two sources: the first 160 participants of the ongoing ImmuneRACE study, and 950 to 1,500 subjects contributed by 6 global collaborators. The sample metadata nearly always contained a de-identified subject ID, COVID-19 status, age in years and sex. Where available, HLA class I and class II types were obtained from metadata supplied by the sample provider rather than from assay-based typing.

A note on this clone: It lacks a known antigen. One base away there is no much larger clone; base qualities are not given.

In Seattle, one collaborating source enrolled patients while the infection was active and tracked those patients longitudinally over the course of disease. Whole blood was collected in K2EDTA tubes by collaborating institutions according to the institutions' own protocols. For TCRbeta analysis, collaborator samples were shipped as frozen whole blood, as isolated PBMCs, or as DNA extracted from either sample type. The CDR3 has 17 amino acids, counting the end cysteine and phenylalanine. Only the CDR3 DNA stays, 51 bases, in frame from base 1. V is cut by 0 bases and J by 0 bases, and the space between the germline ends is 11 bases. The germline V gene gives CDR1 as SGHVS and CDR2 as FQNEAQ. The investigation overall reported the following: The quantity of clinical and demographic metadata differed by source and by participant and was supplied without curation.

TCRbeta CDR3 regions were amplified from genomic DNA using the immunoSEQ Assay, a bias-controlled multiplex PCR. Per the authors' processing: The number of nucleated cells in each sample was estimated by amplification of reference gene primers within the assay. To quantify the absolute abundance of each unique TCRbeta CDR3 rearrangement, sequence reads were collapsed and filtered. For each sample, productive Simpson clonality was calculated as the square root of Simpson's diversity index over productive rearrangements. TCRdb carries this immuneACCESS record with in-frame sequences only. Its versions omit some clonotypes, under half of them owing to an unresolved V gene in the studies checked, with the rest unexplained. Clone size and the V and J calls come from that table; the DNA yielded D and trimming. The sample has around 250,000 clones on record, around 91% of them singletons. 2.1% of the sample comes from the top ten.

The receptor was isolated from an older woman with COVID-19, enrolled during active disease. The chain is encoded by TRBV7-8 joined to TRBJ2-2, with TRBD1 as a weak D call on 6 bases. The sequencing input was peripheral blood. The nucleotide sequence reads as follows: TGTGCCAGCAGCTTAGCGCTTCACAGGGCGAACACCGGGGAGCTGTTTTTT. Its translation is CASSLALHRANTGELFF.